The present T cell receptor (beta chain) was sequenced within a study of cytomegalovirus exposure and HLA in healthy donors. Broader study findings: For TCR beta chains, V- and J-gene trimming was later linked to a missense DCLRE1C variant.

Details on this clone: What it binds is unknown. The sample has other DNA sequences that encode this CDR3 too.

The CDR3 sequence is 13 residues long. Germline CDR1 SGDLS, CDR2 YYNGEE. The V and J ends lost 0 bases and 6 bases respectively, with 6 bases between them. PCR used 60 Vbeta primers and 13 Jbeta primers. Assay: immunoSEQ multiplex PCR; the TCRdb copy retains only in-frame clones and omits some. The sample lists about 200,000 clones; 70% to 80% were seen once. The clonotype originates from a male donor in good health and CMV-seropositive. Sequenced: PBMCs. The V gene is TRBV9, the J gene TRBJ2-2; TRBD2 is a possible D gene (5 bases). The CDR3 DNA follows: TGTGCCAGCAGCGTAGGAGGGTCCGGGGAGCTGTTTTTT. This translates into CASSVGGSGELFF.